The 24 T cell receptor beta chains presented below share a single source sample, sequenced in a study of OX40 agonist ivuxolimab in advanced cancers. TCRdb's table, derived via immunoSEQ multiplex PCR, lists solely in-frame clones and lacks some. The sample shows fewer than 35,000 clones, roughly 81% of them seen only once. This sample comprised CD4+ or CD8+ T cells sorted from blood, obtained in a trial of the OX40 agonist ivuxolimab. The source of these receptors is an adult with an advanced solid tumor such as melanoma, head and neck, liver or kidney cancer.

This chain uses TRBV18 with TRBJ2-7, with D possibly TRBD1 on 5 matching bases. Germline values: CDR1 KGHSH, CDR2 LQKENI. The CDR3 is made up of 13 amino acids. The germline V and J ends were trimmed by 0 bases and 2 bases, with 5 bases remaining between them. The CDR3 DNA follows: TGTGCCAGCTCACCACCGACAGCCTACGAGCAGTACTTC. Amino acid sequence: CASSPPTAYEQYF.

This chain links TRBV10-2 with TRBJ2-1; maybe TRBD2 (5 bases). CDR3 length: 11 residues. CDR1 and CDR2 (germline): WSHSY, SAAADI. Trimming cost V 4 bases and J 16 bases, with 14 bases left between them. As DNA, the CDR3 is TGCGCCAGCAGTGCGGGGAACCTTCACTTCTTC. Encoded protein: CASSAGNLHFF.

This sequence joins TRBV6-5 and TRBJ1-1; tentatively, D is TRBD1 (6 bases). Trimming took 4 bases from V and 8 from J, leaving 8 bases between them. Germline V lookup: CDR1 MNHEY, CDR2 SVGAGI. The CDR3 is 11 amino acids. CDR3 bases: TGTGCCAGCAGTTCCGGGACAGAAGCTTTCTTT. It encodes CASSSGTEAFF.

V is TRBV6-5 and J is TRBJ1-2, with 10 positions matching TRBD1. CDR3 length: 14 amino acids. The V and J ends lost 7 bases and 6 bases, in that order; junction bases with no gene match: 8. Germline loops: CDR1 MNHEY, CDR2 SVGAGI. CDR3 sequence (DNA): TGTGCCAGCATCACACCCGGGACAGGGGATGGCTACACCTTC. Translating it yields CASITPGTGDGYTF.

This clone came up a few times. V gene TRBV7-9 combines with J gene TRBJ1-4; D remains ambiguous. Trimming removed 5 bases at V and 7 bases at J, with 11 bases between. This CDR3 has 13 residues. The germline V gene encodes CDR1 SEHNR and CDR2 FQNEAQ (reference sequence). CDR3 in amino acids: CASSPFDREKLFF. In nucleotides, the CDR3 is TGTGCCAGCAGCCCATTCGACCGTGAAAAACTGTTTTTT.

Remarks on this clone: The sample has other DNA sequences that encode this CDR3 too. The chain links TRBV27 to TRBJ1-1; unclear D gene. Germline V lookup: CDR1 MNHEY, CDR2 SMNVEV (reference sequence). The CDR3 covers 13 residues. Trimming removed 2 bases at V and 0 bases at J, with 4 bases between. CDR3 loop: CASSLGLNTEAFF. For the CDR3, the DNA is TGTGCCAGCAGTTTAGGCCTGAACACTGAAGCTTTCTTT.

V and J are TRBV6-6 and TRBJ2-7, with 8 bases identical to TRBD2. This CDR3 spans 15 amino acids. V dropped 6 bases and J dropped 0; count of bases not matched to a gene: 7. Germline-derived CDR1 and CDR2 are MNHNY and SVGAGI (reference sequence). CDR3 amino acids: CASRKLAESSYEQYF. The CDR3 coding sequence is TGTGCCAGCAGAAAACTAGCGGAAAGCTCCTACGAGCAGTACTTC.

This chain uses TRBV5-5 with TRBJ2-1, with a tentative D call TRBD2 (6 bases). Trimming took off 3 bases at V and 8 bases at J, with 12 bases between the two ends. Germline V lookup: CDR1 SGHKS, CDR2 YYEKEE (reference sequence). This CDR3 comprises 13 residues. CDR3 protein: CASSSGTGDEQFF. CDR3 in DNA: TGTGCCAGCAGCTCCGGGACTGGCGATGAGCAGTTCTTC.

In the case of this clone: One end of the junction does not line up with germline, which may come from a read error. Other DNA sequences in the same sample also yield this CDR3. The chain combines TRBV7-9 with TRBJ2-7; 9 nucleotides line up with TRBD1. This CDR3 contains 14 residues. Germline V gives CDR1 SEHNR, CDR2 FQNEAQ (reference sequence). The CDR3 here is CASSLTGGLYEQYF. CDR3 in DNA: TGTGCTAGCAGCCTCACAGGGGGCCTTTACGAGCAGTACTTC.

V usage is TRBV5-1 and J usage is TRBJ1-1; the D gene is possibly TRBD1 (6 bases). V lost 3 bases and J 4 bases, leaving 13 bases between the germline ends. The CDR3 sequence is 14 residues long. Germline CDR1 and CDR2: SGHRS and YFSETQ. As DNA, the CDR3 is TGCGCCAGCAGCTGGAACAGGGAGGGCACTGAAGCTTTCTTT. Its translation: CASSWNREGTEAFF.

The chain links TRBV6-5 to TRBJ1-1; D may be TRBD1 (6 bases). The CDR3 has 15 residues. V lost 7 bases and J 4 bases, leaving 19 bases between the germline ends. Germline V lookup: CDR1 MNHEY, CDR2 SVGAGI. The chain's CDR3 is CASIPLGGLGTEAFF. The CDR3 coding sequence is TGTGCCAGCATTCCTTTGGGGGGGCTTGGCACTGAAGCTTTCTTT.

The chain joins TRBV19 to TRBJ2-3; 13 nucleotides align to TRBD2. Losses at the gene ends were 3 bases for V and 6 bases for J; bases not matched to a gene: 6. CDR3 length: 16 amino acids. The germline gives CDR1 LNHDA, CDR2 SQIVND (reference sequence). The CDR3 reads CASSITSGRARDTQYF. CDR3 nucleotide sequence: TGTGCCAGTAGTATTACTAGCGGGAGGGCCAGGGATACGCAGTATTTT. The whole variable domain, filled in from reference TRBV19 and TRBJ2-3, reads DGGITQSPKYLFRKEGQNVTLSCEQNLNHDAMYWYRQDPGQGLRLIYYSQIVNDFQKGDIAEGYSVSREKKESFPLTVTSAQKNPTAFYLCASSITSGRARDTQYFGPGTRLTVL.

The J gene is TRBJ2-5, the V gene TRBV5-4; 11 nucleotides align to TRBD2. V trimming: 3 bases; J trimming: 11 bases; junction bases outside the gene matches: 15. The CDR3 extends over 16 amino acids. Germline V gene sequence: CDR1 SGHNT, CDR2 YYREEE (reference sequence). The CDR3, as DNA: TGTGCCAGCAGCTCCGAGACTAGCGGGAACACTATAAGGCAGTACTTC. Amino acid sequence: CASSSETSGNTIRQYF.

This clone was observed once. The chain employs TRBV7-2 and TRBJ2-7, with 7 positions matching TRBD1. The germline gives CDR1 SGHTA, CDR2 FQGNSA. The CDR3 is 14 residues long. V lost 5 bases and J lost 0; bases outside the gene matches: 4. The CDR3 loop is CASSRDRASYEQYF. The CDR3 DNA reads TGTGCCAGCAGCCGAGACAGGGCCTCCTACGAGCAGTACTTC. Full variable domain (rest looked up from reference TRBV7-2 and TRBJ2-7): GAGVSQSPSNKVTEKGKDVELRCDPISGHTALYWYRQSLGQGLEFLIYFQGNSAPDKSGLPSDRFSAERTGGSVSTLTIQRTQQEDSAVYLCASSRDRASYEQYFGPGTRLTVT.

The chain joins TRBV10-3 to TRBJ2-7; 10 nucleotides agree with TRBD1. The germline V gene has CDR1 ENHRY and CDR2 SYGVKD. V shed 3 bases and J 3 bases; nucleotides not matched to a gene: 8. This CDR3 is 16 amino acids long. The CDR3: CAISDPQRTGGYEQYF. The CDR3 bases are TGTGCCATCAGTGACCCTCAGAGGACAGGGGGCTACGAGCAGTACTTC.

The V gene is TRBV6-1, the J gene TRBJ2-1, with a weak D call TRBD2 (6 bases). Per the germline V gene, CDR1 is MNHNS and CDR2 is SASEGT. This CDR3 has 14 amino acids. V lost 2 bases, J lost 9 bases, and 14 bases lay in between. The DNA for the CDR3 is TGTGCCAGCAGTGAATCGGGGGAGTGGGCTGAGCAGTTCTTC. This codes for CASSESGEWAEQFF.

This chain joins TRBV4-2 and TRBJ1-5; 7 bases match TRBD1. Germline CDR1 reads LGHNA; CDR2 reads YNFKEQ. V gave up 0 bases and J gave up 5 bases; unmatched junction bases: 4. This CDR3 spans 15 amino acids. The CDR3 DNA is TGTGCCAGCAGCCAAGACGGGACAGAGGATCAGCCCCAGCATTTT. Protein: CASSQDGTEDQPQHF.

The rearrangement joins TRBV4-2 to TRBJ1-4; 8 positions match TRBD1. The J segment lost 4 bases and the V segment lost 5 bases, leaving 9 bases of the junction unmatched. This CDR3 spans 16 amino acids. Looked up from germline, CDR1 is LGHNA and CDR2 is YNFKEQ. CDR3 nucleotide sequence: TGTGCCAGCAGCGGAGGCAGGGGGCATAGTAATGAAAAACTGTTTTTT. It translates to CASSGGRGHSNEKLFF.

This chain joins TRBV5-6 and TRBJ1-2, with D hard to call. Germline CDR1 is SGHDT and CDR2 is YYEEEE. The CDR3 runs to 13 residues. Deletions cut 0 bases from V and 8 bases from J, with 11 bases between. CDR3 sequence reads: CASSLERVSGYTF. The CDR3 DNA reads as TGTGCCAGCAGCTTGGAGAGGGTAAGCGGCTACACCTTC.

The V and J genes are TRBV5-4 and TRBJ1-2; possibly TRBD1 for D (6 bases). Per germline, CDR1 SGHNT and CDR2 YYREEE (reference sequence). This CDR3 is 13 amino acids long. V was shortened by 4 bases and J by 5 bases, with 12 bases between the two germline ends. The CDR3 loop reads CASSRDRTYGYTF. The CDR3 DNA is TGTGCCAGCAGCCGAGACAGGACATATGGCTACACCTTC.

The chain links TRBV7-8 to TRBJ1-2, with a weak D call TRBD1 (5 bases). The V gene lost 5 bases and the J gene lost 8 bases, with 12 bases spanning the gap. The CDR3 spans 12 residues. Germline assignment: CDR1 SGHVS and CDR2 FQNEAQ. This chain's CDR3 is CASSRDSLGYTF. The DNA of the CDR3 is TGTGCCAGCAGCCGAGACAGCTTAGGCTACACCTTC. Together with reference TRBV7-8 and TRBJ1-2, the CDR3 gives the full variable domain: GAGVSQSPRYKVAKRGQDVALRCDPISGHVSLFWYQQALGQGPEFLTYFQNEAQLDKSGLPSDRFFAERPEGSVSTLKIQRTQQEDSAVYLCASSRDSLGYTFGSGTRLTVV.

This rearrangement joins TRBV19 to TRBJ1-5, with D possibly being TRBD1 (6 bases). The CDR3 consists of 16 residues. Germline assignment: CDR1 LNHDA and CDR2 SQIVND (reference sequence). V shed 3 bases and J shed 6 bases, with 18 bases lying between them. The CDR3 is CASSIPDRLRPQPQHF. CDR3 in DNA: TGTGCCAGTAGTATCCCAGACAGGTTACGTCCTCAGCCCCAGCATTTT.

This rearrangement joins TRBV20-1 to TRBJ2-5; the D gene could be TRBD1 or TRBD2 (5 bases each). The V gene's germline CDR1 is DFQATT and CDR2 SNEGSKA (reference sequence). Trimming removed 6 bases from V and 10 bases from J, with 15 bases in between. The CDR3 has 11 amino acids. The CDR3 DNA is TGCAGTGCAAGGGACGACCTGCTCCAGTACTTC. Amino acids: CSARDDLLQYF.

V and J are TRBV7-2 and TRBJ2-7; 7 bases agree with TRBD2. Germline CDR1 is SGHTA and CDR2 is FQGNSA. This CDR3 spans 15 amino acids. The V segment lost 4 bases and the J segment 3 bases; nucleotides outside the gene matches: 9. The CDR3 loop reads CASSSSTSAYYEQYF. As DNA, the CDR3 is TGTGCCAGCAGCTCATCAACTAGCGCTTACTACGAGCAGTACTTC. The entire variable domain, with the rest obtained from reference TRBV7-2 and TRBJ2-7, is as follows: GAGVSQSPSNKVTEKGKDVELRCDPISGHTALYWYRQSLGQGLEFLIYFQGNSAPDKSGLPSDRFSAERTGGSVSTLTIQRTQQEDSAVYLCASSSSTSAYYEQYFGPGTRLTVT.